This TCR beta chain was captured in a study of cytomegalovirus exposure and HLA in healthy donors. The V and J ends lost 2 bases and 2 bases respectively, with 13 bases between them. CDR1 is MNHEY and CDR2 is SVGAGI in the germline V gene. The CDR3 sequence is 16 residues long. The PCR ran on 60 Vbeta and 13 Jbeta primers. Sequenced by immunoSEQ multiplex PCR; TCRdb stores in-frame clones only, minus some. This table has some 200,000 clones, 82% appearing once. The sequence was obtained from a woman younger than 30 in good health and CMV-seronegative. Sequenced material: PBMCs. The chain uses TRBV6-5 and TRBJ1-3; tentative D call: TRBD1 (6 bases). CDR3 nucleotides: TGTGCCAGCAGTTACCTGGGGGGGGCCACTGGAAACACCATATATTTT. It codes for CASSYLGGATGNTIYF.